The 19 T cell receptor beta chains below were found in one sample sequenced in a study of T cell responses to AZD1222 COVID-19 vaccine. TCRdb keeps only in-frame clones here, not all; method: immunoSEQ multiplex PCR. The table has over 130,000 clones, about 94% seen once. The sequencing used peripheral blood, collected 28 days after the second AZD1222 dose. The receptors were sampled from an adult who received the AZD1222 COVID-19 vaccine.

The chain combines TRBV6-6 with TRBJ1-4, with D hard to call. Trimming took off 0 bases at V and 5 bases at J, with 4 bases between the two ends. The CDR3 length is 13 residues. CDR1 is MNHNY and CDR2 is SVGAGI in the germline V gene (reference sequence). DNA for the CDR3: TGTGCCAGCAGTTACTCCCAAAATGAAAAACTGTTTTTT. The encoded protein is CASSYSQNEKLFF.

The chain joins TRBV6-5 to TRBJ1-6, with D tentatively TRBD1 (6 bases). CDR3 length: 16 residues. Germline V lookup: CDR1 MNHEY, CDR2 SVGAGI. V lost 2 bases, J lost 7 bases, and 15 bases lay in between. The CDR3 loop reads CASSYQGHRKNSPLHF. Here the CDR3 DNA reads TGTGCCAGCAGTTACCAGGGACACCGGAAAAATTCACCCCTCCACTTT.

The chain combines TRBV19 with TRBJ2-3; TRBD2 is a possible D gene (7 bases). The ends were cut back, 7 bases at V and 2 bases at J, with 13 bases in the middle. This CDR3 region has 14 residues. The germline gives CDR1 LNHDA, CDR2 SQIVND (reference sequence). CDR3 protein: CASNRGGFTDTQYF. DNA for the CDR3: TGTGCCAGTAACCGCGGGGGCTTCACAGATACGCAGTATTTT. The full variable domain, its missing parts supplied by reference TRBV19 and TRBJ2-3, is DGGITQSPKYLFRKEGQNVTLSCEQNLNHDAMYWYRQDPGQGLRLIYYSQIVNDFQKGDIAEGYSVSREKKESFPLTVTSAQKNPTAFYLCASNRGGFTDTQYFGPGTRLTVL.

The rearrangement uses TRBV18 and TRBJ2-1; TRBD1 agrees at 9 bases. The CDR3 runs to 16 residues. Per the germline V gene, CDR1 is KGHSH and CDR2 is LQKENI. V gave up 3 bases and J gave up 6 bases; unmatched junction bases: 9. CDR3 in amino acids: CASSPSMGQGPNEQFF. The CDR3 bases are TGTGCCAGCTCACCCTCGATGGGACAGGGTCCCAATGAGCAGTTCTTC.

The J gene is TRBJ2-5, the V gene TRBV2; D call uncertain. The length of the CDR3 is 12 residues. Germline CDR1 is SNHLY and CDR2 is FYNNEI. The germline V and J ends were trimmed by 7 bases and 0 bases, with 6 bases remaining between them. The CDR3 sequence is CASKTNQETQYF. CDR3 coding DNA: TGTGCCAGCAAGACGAACCAAGAGACCCAGTACTTC.

The chain's CDR3 is CASSPGTGVREAFF. The CDR3 DNA is TGTGCCAGCAGCCCTGGGACAGGGGTCCGCGAAGCTTTCTTT. The gene calls are TRBV9 and TRBJ1-1; 10 bases are a match to TRBD1. V lost 4 bases, J lost 8 bases, and 8 bases stayed unmatched. CDR1 is SGDLS and CDR2 is YYNGEE in the germline V gene. The CDR3 spans 14 residues.

The chain links TRBV3-1 (or the pseudogene TRBV3-2) to TRBJ2-1; the match to TRBD2 covers 8 bases. The CDR3 extends over 17 amino acids. Trimming removed 0 bases from V and 4 bases from J; junction bases left unmatched: 8. Looked up from germline, CDR1 is LGHDT and CDR2 is YNNKEL (reference sequence). The chain's CDR3 is CASSQDLISGVYNEQFF. CDR3 nucleotide sequence: TGTGCCAGCAGCCAAGATCTTATTAGCGGGGTATACAATGAGCAGTTCTTC.

The genes are TRBV6-5 and TRBJ1-2, with D possibly matching TRBD1 (5 bases). The V end lost 4 bases, the J end lost 6 bases, and 18 bases lay between the germline ends. The CDR3 is 15 amino acids. Germline V gene data show CDR1 as MNHEY and CDR2 as SVGAGI. CDR3 sequence reads: CASSSHQGRFDGYTF. CDR3 coding DNA: TGTGCCAGCAGTTCCCACCAGGGACGGTTTGATGGCTACACCTTC.

This rearrangement joins TRBV20-1 to TRBJ1-1, with 11 bases aligning to TRBD1. Losses at the gene ends were 3 bases for V and 8 bases for J; bases not matched to a gene: 11. The CDR3 is 15 residues long. The V gene's germline CDR1 is DFQATT and CDR2 SNEGSKA (reference sequence). CDR3 residues: CSASDFRTGGKEAFF. The CDR3 DNA is TGCAGTGCTAGTGATTTTAGGACAGGGGGCAAGGAAGCTTTCTTT.

The chain employs TRBV9 and TRBJ2-7, with TRBD2 matching over 8 bases. V shed 0 bases and J 3 bases; nucleotides not matched to a gene: 5. The CDR3 extends over 15 amino acids. In germline, CDR1 is SGDLS, CDR2 YYNGEE. For the CDR3, the DNA is TGTGCCAGCAGCGTAGCGGGAGGGCCCAGCTACGAGCAGTACTTC. Residues: CASSVAGGPSYEQYF.

The chain is built from TRBV27 and TRBJ2-2; 11 nucleotides align to TRBD1. The CDR3 is 17 amino acids. J gave up 1 base and V 6 bases, and 7 bases lay outside the gene matches. The germline V gene has CDR1 MNHEY and CDR2 SMNVEV (reference sequence). The CDR3 DNA follows: TGTGCCAGCAGCTGGGGCGGGACAGGGGGGAACACCGGGGAGCTGTTTTTT. Translation gives CASSWGGTGGNTGELFF.

The V call is TRBV7-3, the J call TRBJ2-3; TRBD2 aligns across 7 bases. CDR1 is SGHTA and CDR2 is FQGTGA in the germline V gene. The CDR3 spans 12 residues. V trimming: 4 bases; J trimming: 8 bases; junction bases outside the gene matches: 3. The CDR3 loop is CASSSGGVTQYF. In DNA form, the CDR3 reads TGTGCCAGCAGCTCTGGGGGGGTTACGCAGTATTTT.

This rearrangement joins TRBV11-2 to TRBJ1-2; the D is unclear. The germline gives CDR1 SGHAT, CDR2 FQNNGV. V lost 2 bases and J lost 4, with 11 bases in between. The CDR3 is 14 residues long. CDR3 loop: CASSLSGARYGYTF. The CDR3 bases are TGTGCCAGCAGCTTATCAGGAGCCCGCTATGGCTACACCTTC.

The genes are TRBV7-3 and TRBJ2-1; 7 bases fit TRBD2. This CDR3 is built from 14 residues. J was trimmed by 4 bases and V by 6 bases; bases with no gene match: 6. Germline loops: CDR1 SGHTA, CDR2 FQGTGA. CDR3 in DNA: TGTGCCAGCAGTTGGGACTACTATTACAATGAGCAGTTCTTC. It translates to CASSWDYYYNEQFF.

The chain links TRBV29-1 to TRBJ2-3; D possibly corresponds to TRBD1 (5 bases). CDR1 is SQVTM, CDR2 ANQGSEA, per germline. This CDR3 contains 14 residues. V was trimmed by 0 bases and J by 1 base, leaving 8 bases between them. For the CDR3, the DNA is TGCAGCGTTGAAGATCGACAGCGCACAGATACGCAGTATTTT. Its translation is CSVEDRQRTDTQYF.

This clone was seen just once. The chain uses TRBV6-5 and TRBJ2-1; D gene ambiguous. The germline CDR1 and CDR2 sequences are MNHEY and SVGAGI. Trimming took 6 bases from V and 5 from J, leaving 17 bases between them. The CDR3 sequence is 15 residues long. CDR3 DNA sequence: TGTGCCAGCAGCGTCGGAACGGAATTGGACAATGAGCAGTTCTTC. Translated, it gives CASSVGTELDNEQFF.

The chain joins TRBV28 to TRBJ2-5; possibly TRBD1 for D (6 bases). Germline CDR1 reads MDHEN; CDR2 reads SYDVKM. V dropped 3 bases and J dropped 5 bases, with 10 bases sitting between them. There are 13 residues in the CDR3. CDR3 region: CASSFRGGETQYF. The CDR3 DNA reads TGTGCCAGCAGTTTCAGGGGCGGGGAGACCCAGTACTTC.

V gene TRBV5-8 combines with J gene TRBJ2-7; 8 bases agree with TRBD1. The CDR3 totals 14 residues. V gave up 4 bases and J gave up 0 bases; unmatched junction bases: 3. Germline loops: CDR1 SGHTS, CDR2 YDEGEE. CDR3 sequence (DNA): TGTGCCAGCAGCCGACAGGGGCTCTCCTACGAGCAGTACTTC. Its translation is CASSRQGLSYEQYF. The full variable domain, with the rest looked up from reference TRBV5-8 and TRBJ2-7, is EAGVTQSPTHLIKTRGQQATLRCSPISGHTSVYWYQQALGLGLQFLLWYDEGEERNRGNFPPRFSGRQFPNYSSELNVNALELEDSALYLCASSRQGLSYEQYFGPGTRLTVT.

The J gene is TRBJ2-7, the V gene TRBV19, with a possible D match to TRBD1 (5 bases). The CDR3 spans 15 residues. Trimming cost V 3 bases and J 3 bases, with 15 bases left between them. Germline-derived CDR1 and CDR2 are LNHDA and SQIVND (reference sequence). In DNA form, the CDR3 reads TGTGCCAGTAGTATTAAGGGGCAGAGTCTCTACGAGCAGTACTTC. Its protein product is CASSIKGQSLYEQYF.